What follows describes a single T cell receptor beta chain. Sequenced by immunoSEQ multiplex PCR; TCRdb stores in-frame clones only, minus some. Of 300,000 to 400,000 clones listed, about 94% were seen once; the top ten hold 5.7%. This specimen comes from a study of brain T cells in children with intractable seizures. Germline lookup yields CDR1 LNHNV and CDR2 YYDKDF (reference sequence). V lost 0 bases to trimming and J lost 4 bases, with 10 bases between them. The CDR3 covers 15 residues. Time point in this sample: blood from clinic visit 5 months post-surgery; TSC patient then seizure free. The receptor was isolated from a boy in the first two years of life with tuberous sclerosis and intractable seizures. The chain joins TRBV15 to TRBJ1-3; no clear D gene. The sequencing here drew on peripheral blood, taken roughly 5 months after surgery. The CDR3 here is CATSRDRGEGNTIYF. DNA of the CDR3: TGTGCCACCAGCAGAGATCGGGGTGAAGGAAACACCATATATTTT.